Shown below are 23 T cell receptor beta chains from a single sample sequenced in a study of beta chain features in type 1 diabetes. Whole-study results and caveats: People with Type 1 diabetes carried modestly yet significantly shorter TCRB CDR3s in all four CD4+ subsets.

cDNA synthesis used the whole RNA isolate, giving expressed TCRB sequences. The table came from immunoSEQ multiplex PCR; TCRdb's copy has only in-frame clones and leaves some out. The sample shows around 180,000 clones, around 8% of them seen only once. Their antigens remain unidentified. Input material: central memory CD4+ T cells from blood. Receptors originate from a woman aged 35 to 49 with type 1 diabetes.

Ten or more counts support this clone. The rearrangement uses TRBV6-6 and TRBJ1-5; D may be TRBD1 (5 bases). The CDR3 has 15 amino acids. Germline V gene data show CDR1 as MNHNY and CDR2 as SVGAGI (reference sequence). V lost 7 bases and J 0 bases, leaving 13 bases between the germline ends. Here the CDR3 DNA reads TGTGCCAGCACGATGAGGAGGGGTAGCAATCAGCCCCAGCATTTT. Residues: CASTMRRGSNQPQHF.

The CDR3 DNA follows: TGCGCCAGCAGCCAAGATTTAAACAGCAACTATGGCTACACCTTC. It yields the protein CASSQDLNSNYGYTF. J is TRBJ1-2 and V is TRBV4-1; D gene uncertain. Germline V CDR1 and CDR2: MGHRA, YSYEKL. The CDR3 totals 15 residues. Trimming took 0 bases from V and 2 from J, leaving 10 bases between them.

The chain recombines TRBV13 with TRBJ2-5, with D possibly matching TRBD2 (5 bases). V was trimmed by 4 bases and J by 3 bases, leaving 12 bases between them. CDR1 and CDR2 from the germline V gene are PRHDT and FYEKMQ (reference sequence). The CDR3 totals 14 residues. The CDR3, as DNA: TGTGCCAGCAGCTACCTAGAGGGCAAAGAGACCCAGTACTTC. Encoded protein: CASSYLEGKETQYF. Full variable domain (missing parts from reference TRBV13 and TRBJ2-5): AAGVIQSPRHLIKEKRETATLKCYPIPRHDTVYWYQQGPGQDPQFLISFYEKMQSDKGSIPDRFSAQQFSDYHSELNMSSLELGDSALYFCASSYLEGKETQYFGPGTRLLVL.

The rearrangement links TRBV5-1 to TRBJ2-1; unclear D gene. Per the germline V gene, CDR1 is SGHRS and CDR2 is YFSETQ. Trimming took off 4 bases at V and 2 bases at J, with 16 bases between the two ends. CDR3 length equals 16 residues. The CDR3 loop is CASSLTPGGTYNEQFF. DNA of the CDR3: TGCGCCAGCAGCCTCACCCCGGGTGGTACCTACAATGAGCAGTTCTTC.

This chain uses TRBV7-8 with TRBJ2-5; no reliable D call. Trimming shortened V by 5 bases and J by 7 bases, and 8 bases separated the two germline ends. The CDR3 has 11 amino acids. Germline V CDR1 and CDR2: SGHVS, FQNEAQ. The CDR3 DNA reads TGTGCCAGCAGCCCGGGTGGGACCCAGTACTTC. This codes for CASSPGGTQYF.

This clone showed up just a few times. This rearrangement joins TRBV28 to TRBJ2-3; 8 positions match TRBD1. The length of the CDR3 is 14 residues. Germline CDR1 MDHEN, CDR2 SYDVKM. Losses at the gene ends were 5 bases for V and 2 bases for J; bases not matched to a gene: 3. This chain's CDR3 is CASSRGQATDTQYF. The CDR3 nucleotides read TGTGCCAGCAGTAGGGGACAGGCCACAGATACGCAGTATTTT.

The chain recombines TRBV2 with TRBJ1-3; possibly TRBD1 for D (5 bases). This CDR3 contains 13 residues. CDR1 SNHLY and CDR2 FYNNEI come from the germline V gene. Trimming cost V 6 bases and J 0 bases, with 6 bases left between them. CDR3 nucleotide sequence: TGTGCCAGCAGGACAGACTCTGGAAACACCATATATTTT. This codes for CASRTDSGNTIYF.

The chain employs TRBV5-6 and TRBJ2-6, with D tentatively TRBD1 (5 bases). V lost 4 bases and J lost 2, with 10 bases in between. The CDR3 totals 15 residues. Germline CDR1 and CDR2: SGHDT and YYEEEE. CDR3 sequence reads: CASSQGIAGANVLTF. CDR3 DNA sequence: TGTGCCAGCAGCCAGGGAATCGCTGGGGCCAACGTCCTGACTTTC.

The chain is built from TRBV4-2 and TRBJ1-6, with a tentative D call TRBD1 (6 bases). Trimming took off 1 base at V and 5 bases at J, with 12 bases between the two ends. Germline lookup yields CDR1 LGHNA and CDR2 YNFKEQ. The CDR3 has 16 residues. CDR3 in DNA: TGTGCCAGCAGCCAAGTTCAACAGGGCGATAATTCACCCCTCCACTTT. Translated, it gives CASSQVQQGDNSPLHF.

The CDR3 sequence is CASSQGPGQGNTGELFF. The CDR3 nucleotides read TGCGCCAGCAGCCAAGGACCGGGACAGGGGAACACCGGGGAGCTGTTTTTT. The V call is TRBV4-1, the J call TRBJ2-2; 9 nucleotides line up with TRBD1. Germline values: CDR1 MGHRA, CDR2 YSYEKL. J lost 1 base, V lost 1 base, and 4 bases had no gene match. CDR3 size: 17 residues.

The gene calls are TRBV7-2 and TRBJ2-5; D call uncertain. Germline CDR1 SGHTA, CDR2 FQGNSA. Trimming cost V 2 bases and J 4 bases, with 17 bases left between them. CDR3 length: 16 residues. CDR3 nucleotides: TGTGCCAGCAGCTTAACTTTCAGGCTCGACCGAGAGACCCAGTACTTC. This gives the protein CASSLTFRLDRETQYF.

This clone has more than one count but fewer than ten. J is TRBJ1-6 and V is TRBV5-4; 9 bases line up with TRBD1. Germline assignment: CDR1 SGHNT and CDR2 YYREEE (reference sequence). Unmatched junction bases numbered 8, after V lost 10 bases and J lost 6 bases. The CDR3 is made up of 14 amino acids. CDR3: CAGQDRGINSPLHF. The CDR3 region has the DNA TGTGCCGGACAAGACAGGGGGATTAATTCACCCCTCCACTTT.

This clone was observed a handful of times. Other DNA sequences in this specimen translate into the identical CDR3. V gene TRBV19 combines with J gene TRBJ1-5, with 8 bases matching TRBD1. CDR3 length: 14 residues. Germline-derived CDR1 and CDR2 are LNHDA and SQIVND (reference sequence). V dropped 5 bases and J dropped 2; count of bases not matched to a gene: 2. The CDR3 bases are TGTGCCAGTAGTTCGACAGGGGGCAATCAGCCCCAGCATTTT. This encodes CASSSTGGNQPQHF. Variable domain in full (rest from reference TRBV19 and TRBJ1-5): DGGITQSPKYLFRKEGQNVTLSCEQNLNHDAMYWYRQDPGQGLRLIYYSQIVNDFQKGDIAEGYSVSREKKESFPLTVTSAQKNPTAFYLCASSSTGGNQPQHFGDGTRLSIL.

V and J are TRBV18 and TRBJ1-2; 7 bases fit TRBD1. The CDR3 has 14 amino acids. Unmatched junction bases numbered 9, after V lost 3 bases and J lost 8 bases. The germline CDR1 and CDR2 sequences are KGHSH and LQKENI. The CDR3 reads CASSPESRDSGYTF. The CDR3, as DNA: TGTGCCAGCTCACCTGAATCCCGGGACAGCGGCTACACCTTC.

The chain couples TRBV7-9 to TRBJ2-5, with 8 bases identical to TRBD2. CDR1 SEHNR and CDR2 FQNEAQ come from the germline V gene (reference sequence). The V segment lost 0 bases and the J segment 2 bases; nucleotides outside the gene matches: 2. The CDR3 extends over 15 amino acids. The CDR3 sequence is CASSLASGVQETQYF. Here the CDR3 DNA reads TGTGCCAGCAGCTTAGCTAGCGGGGTACAAGAGACCCAGTACTTC.

The table lists this clone with many counts. The chain uses TRBV28 and TRBJ2-4, with TRBD2 identical over 8 bases. This CDR3 has 17 residues. Unmatched junction bases numbered 7, after V lost 2 bases and J lost 1 base. Germline loops: CDR1 MDHEN, CDR2 SYDVKM. CDR3 in DNA: TGTGCCAGCAGTTTACCCCGTAGCGGGATTGCCAAAAACATTCAGTACTTC. Protein: CASSLPRSGIAKNIQYF.

The chain joins TRBV6-6 to TRBJ1-5; 8 bases are shared with TRBD1. The CDR3 contains 13 residues. Germline assignment: CDR1 MNHNY and CDR2 SVGAGI (reference sequence). V lost 4 bases and J lost 9; bases outside the gene matches: 5. CDR3 loop: CASSSGQGRPQHF. DNA for the CDR3: TGTGCCAGCAGTTCAGGACAGGGACGGCCCCAGCATTTT.

This clone appeared a few times. The rearrangement uses TRBV4-3 and TRBJ1-5; D is undetermined. Germline V gene lookup returns CDR1 LGHNA and CDR2 YSLEER. Trimming cost V 0 bases and J 7 bases, with 13 bases left between them. The CDR3 is 15 amino acids. The CDR3 DNA reads TGCGCCAGCAGCCAAGATCCGGGCTCGGGGCAGCCCCAGCATTTT. Amino acids: CASSQDPGSGQPQHF.

The chain joins TRBV19 to TRBJ2-7, with a tentative D call TRBD2 (5 bases). The CDR3 is 13 amino acids. Between the trimmed V and J ends, which lost 3 bases and 7 bases, there was a span of 13 bases. Germline CDR1 is LNHDA and CDR2 is SQIVND (reference sequence). As DNA, the CDR3 is TGTGCCAGTAGTATCACCGCCGAGCGGGAGCAGTACTTC. Translated: CASSITAEREQYF.

The chain recombines TRBV7-2 with TRBJ2-7; D is possibly TRBD1 (6 bases). The CDR3 covers 13 residues. Germline V CDR1 and CDR2: SGHTA, FQGNSA. Trimming cost V 5 bases and J 4 bases, with 12 bases left between them. The CDR3 DNA reads TGTGCCAGCAGCCCAAGCAGGGGTTACGAGCAGTACTTC. This sequence encodes CASSPSRGYEQYF.

The V gene is TRBV28, the J gene TRBJ1-6; D gene unclear. V dropped 5 bases and J dropped 7 bases, with 6 bases sitting between them. Germline V CDR1 and CDR2: MDHEN, SYDVKM. The CDR3 is 12 residues long. CDR3 coding DNA: TGTGCCAGCAGTCAACAAAATTCACCCCTCCACTTT. Its translation: CASSQQNSPLHF.

This clone was found many times. V and J are TRBV9 and TRBJ2-4; tentative D call: TRBD2 (5 bases). V was clipped by 7 bases and J by 10 bases, with 18 bases between them. CDR3 length equals 13 residues. Per germline, CDR1 SGDLS and CDR2 YYNGEE. The CDR3 sequence: CASASLGSGIQYF. The CDR3, as DNA: TGTGCCAGCGCGAGCCTCGGGTCGGGGATTCAGTACTTC. The full variable domain, its missing parts supplied by reference TRBV9 and TRBJ2-4, is DSGVTQTPKHLITATGQRVTLRCSPRSGDLSVYWYQQSLDQGLQFLIQYYNGEERAKGNILERFSAQQFPDLHSELNLSSLELGDSALYFCASASLGSGIQYFGAGTRLSVL.

The chain has TRBV7-2 and TRBJ2-3, with D unclear. The CDR3 sequence is 14 residues long. Germline-derived CDR1 and CDR2 are SGHTA and FQGNSA. Trimming cost V 0 bases and J 4 bases, with 8 bases left between them. The CDR3 reads CASSLARYPDTQYF. The CDR3 DNA follows: TGTGCCAGCAGCTTAGCGCGCTATCCAGATACGCAGTATTTT.